The 14 T cell receptor beta chains below all came from one sample that was sequenced in a study of PD-1 blockade in classical Hodgkin lymphoma. Time point of the sample: cycle 4 day 1 (C4D1), after less than 7 weeks of nivolumab. All the patients suffered relapse after autologous stem cell transplantation, and brentuximab vedotin exposure differed. After thawing, PBMCs were subjected to magnetic negative selection to isolate CD8+ T cells. Some clones are missing from TCRdb's copy, which holds only in-frame ones; the method was immunoSEQ multiplex PCR. The repertoire consists of some 14,000 clones, with roughly nine tenths occurring once and the leading ten covering less than 20%. Specimen: CD8+ T cells from blood, collected before the fourth cycle of nivolumab. These TCRs come from a human donor with classical Hodgkin lymphoma.

This clone has more than one count but fewer than ten. The chain couples TRBV27 to TRBJ2-7, with D unclear. The CDR3 extends over 14 amino acids. Trimming left V 0 bases short and J 2 bases short, with 8 bases between. In germline, CDR1 is MNHEY, CDR2 SMNVEV (reference sequence). CDR3 bases: TGTGCCAGCAGTTTATCGATTCGCACCTACGAGCAGTACTTC. Protein: CASSLSIRTYEQYF.

The chain carries TRBV7-6 and TRBJ2-7, with D perhaps matching TRBD1 or TRBD2 (5 bases each). Germline V gives CDR1 SGHVS, CDR2 FNYEAQ. The CDR3 contains 17 residues. V was clipped by 3 bases and J by 4 bases, with 22 bases between them. The CDR3 region has the DNA TGTGCCAGCAGCTTGGGCTTTTGGGGTGAGGGGCAATACGAGCAGTACTTC. Translation: CASSLGFWGEGQYEQYF.

This chain uses TRBV11-2 with TRBJ2-1, with 14 bases aligning to TRBD2. Germline V lookup: CDR1 SGHAT, CDR2 FQNNGV. The CDR3 extends over 19 amino acids. Germline trimming cut 1 base from V and 0 bases from J; bases unmatched to any gene: 5. CDR3 in amino acids: CASSLAWGTSGSSYNEQFF. The CDR3 nucleotides read TGTGCCAGCAGCTTAGCTTGGGGGACTAGCGGGAGCTCCTACAATGAGCAGTTCTTC. Supplemented by reference TRBV11-2 and TRBJ2-1, the full variable domain reads EAGVAQSPRYKIIEKRQSVAFWCNPISGHATLYWYQQILGQGPKLLIQFQNNGVVDDSQLPKDRFSAERLKGVDSTLKIQPAKLEDSAVYLCASSLAWGTSGSSYNEQFFGPGTRLTVL.

The chain joins TRBV27 to TRBJ2-7; D might be TRBD2 (5 bases). Deletions cut 0 bases from V and 2 bases from J, with 8 bases between. This CDR3 is 14 amino acids long. Germline CDR1 and CDR2: MNHEY and SMNVEV (reference sequence). The CDR3 sequence: CASSLSGVTYEQYF. DNA for the CDR3: TGTGCCAGCAGTTTATCGGGAGTAACCTACGAGCAGTACTTC.

The rearrangement uses TRBV10-3 and TRBJ2-5; 10 bases match TRBD2. This CDR3 spans 15 amino acids. In germline, CDR1 is ENHRY, CDR2 SYGVKD. V lost 3 bases and J lost 4; bases outside the gene matches: 5. Here the CDR3 DNA reads TGTGCCATCAGTGAAAGTAGCGGGGGGCCAGAGACCCAGTACTTC. Its translation: CAISESSGGPETQYF.

This rearrangement joins TRBV4-1 to TRBJ2-7, with a tentative D call TRBD1 (6 bases). V lost 2 bases and J 1 base, leaving 12 bases between the germline ends. This CDR3 is built from 15 residues. Germline V gene lookup returns CDR1 MGHRA and CDR2 YSYEKL. The CDR3 DNA reads TGCGCCAGCAGCCAAACAGGGTTTAGTTCCTACGAGCAGTACTTC. The encoded protein is CASSQTGFSSYEQYF.

This rearrangement joins TRBV5-4 to TRBJ1-3; the D is unclear. V dropped 0 bases and J dropped 2 bases, with 9 bases sitting between them. The CDR3 is 15 residues long. Germline CDR1 and CDR2: SGHNT and YYREEE (reference sequence). CDR3 sequence reads: CASSLGSGTGNTIYF. CDR3 sequence (DNA): TGTGCCAGCAGCTTGGGGTCTGGGACTGGAAACACCATATATTTT.

The rearrangement uses TRBV5-1 and TRBJ2-1, with D maybe TRBD1 (6 bases). Germline lookup yields CDR1 SGHRS and CDR2 YFSETQ. The CDR3 covers 16 residues. V was pared by 1 base and J by 1 base, with 12 bases between. The CDR3 sequence: CASSLTGSPSYNEQFF. The DNA for the CDR3 is TGCGCCAGCAGCTTGACAGGGAGCCCTTCCTACAATGAGCAGTTCTTC.

The J gene is TRBJ1-4, the V gene TRBV7-6; possible D gene TRBD1, 6 bases. CDR3 size: 15 residues. The V and J ends lost 5 bases and 2 bases respectively, with 12 bases between them. The germline gives CDR1 SGHVS, CDR2 FNYEAQ. As DNA, the CDR3 is TGTGCCAGCAGCCAGGGGCATAGGACTAATGAAAAACTGTTTTTT. Its translation: CASSQGHRTNEKLFF.

The CDR3: CASSGGTRANYGYTF. The CDR3, as DNA: TGTGCCAGCAGCGGCGGGACGAGAGCGAACTATGGCTACACCTTC. The chain recombines TRBV9 with TRBJ1-2; a weak D match, TRBD1 (5 bases). This CDR3 is 15 amino acids long. Germline CDR1 and CDR2: SGDLS and YYNGEE. V gave up 3 bases and J gave up 2 bases, with 14 bases separating them.

The chain carries TRBV10-3 and TRBJ1-4; perhaps TRBD1 as D (5 bases). The CDR3 spans 14 residues. V lost 5 bases to trimming and J lost 5 bases, with 12 bases between them. CDR1 is ENHRY and CDR2 is SYGVKD in the germline V gene. DNA for the CDR3: TGTGCCATCAGTCAATACGACAGAAATGAAAAACTGTTTTTT. The encoded protein is CAISQYDRNEKLFF.

V is TRBV6-5 and J is TRBJ2-2; 12 nucleotides align to TRBD1. The J segment lost 4 bases and the V segment lost 4 bases, leaving 4 bases of the junction unmatched. Germline V CDR1 and CDR2: MNHEY, SVGAGI. The CDR3 sequence is 16 residues long. The CDR3 bases are TGTGCCAGCAGTTGGGACAGGGGGCGCAGCACCGGGGAGCTGTTTTTT. Translating gives CASSWDRGRSTGELFF.

The rearrangement joins TRBV6-5 to TRBJ2-5; the match to TRBD2 covers 9 bases. Unmatched junction bases numbered 4, after V lost 2 bases and J lost 3 bases. The CDR3 extends over 15 amino acids. Germline V gene lookup returns CDR1 MNHEY and CDR2 SVGAGI. CDR3 sequence: CASSYARGGEETQYF. The CDR3 region has the DNA TGTGCCAGCAGTTACGCCCGCGGGGGGGAAGAGACCCAGTACTTC.

This chain links TRBV6-6 with TRBJ2-5; D is possibly TRBD2 (5 bases). This CDR3 has 14 amino acids. Per germline, CDR1 MNHNY and CDR2 SVGAGI (reference sequence). V was trimmed by 2 bases and J by 5 bases, leaving 12 bases between them. Here the CDR3 reads CASSYAGVVETQYF. CDR3 DNA sequence: TGTGCCAGCAGTTACGCCGGGGTCGTCGAGACCCAGTACTTC.